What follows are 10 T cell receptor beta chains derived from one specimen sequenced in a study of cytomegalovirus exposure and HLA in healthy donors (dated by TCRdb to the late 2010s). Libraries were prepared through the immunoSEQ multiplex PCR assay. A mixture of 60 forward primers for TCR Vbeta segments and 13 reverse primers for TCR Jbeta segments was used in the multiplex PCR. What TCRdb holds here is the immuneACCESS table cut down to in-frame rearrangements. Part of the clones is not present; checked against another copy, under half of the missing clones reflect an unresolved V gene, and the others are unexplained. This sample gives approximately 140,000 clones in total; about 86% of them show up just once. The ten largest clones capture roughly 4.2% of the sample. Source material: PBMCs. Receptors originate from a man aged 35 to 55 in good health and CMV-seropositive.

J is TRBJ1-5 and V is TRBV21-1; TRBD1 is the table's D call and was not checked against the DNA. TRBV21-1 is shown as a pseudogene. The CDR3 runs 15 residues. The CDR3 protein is CASSKKGVCNQPQHF. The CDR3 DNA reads TGTGCCAGCAGCAAAAAGGGGGTCTGCAATCAGCCCCAGCATTTT.

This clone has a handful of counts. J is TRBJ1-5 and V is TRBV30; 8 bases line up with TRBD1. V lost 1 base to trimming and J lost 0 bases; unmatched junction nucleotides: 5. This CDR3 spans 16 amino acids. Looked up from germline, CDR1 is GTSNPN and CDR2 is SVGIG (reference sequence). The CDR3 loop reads CAWSAGTGFSNQPQHF. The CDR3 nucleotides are TGTGCCTGGAGTGCCGGGACAGGATTTAGCAATCAGCCCCAGCATTTT.

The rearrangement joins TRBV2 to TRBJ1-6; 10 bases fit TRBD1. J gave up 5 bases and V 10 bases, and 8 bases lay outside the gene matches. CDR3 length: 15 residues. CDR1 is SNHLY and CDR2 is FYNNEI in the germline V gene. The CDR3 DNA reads TGTGCCACGAGGGGGACAGGGGCTAATAATTCACCCCTCCACTTT. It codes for CATRGTGANNSPLHF. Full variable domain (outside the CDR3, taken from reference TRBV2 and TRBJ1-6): EPEVTQTPSHQVTQMGQEVILRCVPISNHLYFYWYRQILGQKVEFLVSFYNNEISEKSEIFDDQFSVERPDGSNFTLKIRSTKLEDSAMYFCATRGTGANNSPLHFGNGTRLTVT.

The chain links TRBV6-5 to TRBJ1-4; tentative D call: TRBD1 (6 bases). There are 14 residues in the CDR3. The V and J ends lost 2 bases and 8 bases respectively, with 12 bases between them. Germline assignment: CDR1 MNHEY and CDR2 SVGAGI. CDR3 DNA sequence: TGTGCCAGCAGTTACGGGGGGGCTGGGGAAAAACTGTTTTTT. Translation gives CASSYGGAGEKLFF.

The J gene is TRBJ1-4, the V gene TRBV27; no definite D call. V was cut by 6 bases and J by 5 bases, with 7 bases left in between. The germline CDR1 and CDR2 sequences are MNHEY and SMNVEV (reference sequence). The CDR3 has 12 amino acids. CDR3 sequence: CASRALNEKLFF. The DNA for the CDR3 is TGTGCCAGCAGGGCTTTAAATGAAAAACTGTTTTTT.

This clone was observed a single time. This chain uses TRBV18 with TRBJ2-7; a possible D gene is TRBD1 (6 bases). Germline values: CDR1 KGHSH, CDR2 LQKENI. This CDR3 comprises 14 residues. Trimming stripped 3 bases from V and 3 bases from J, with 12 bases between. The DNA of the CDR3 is TGTGCCAGCTCACCCGGCCAGGGGAACTACGAGCAGTACTTC. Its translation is CASSPGQGNYEQYF.

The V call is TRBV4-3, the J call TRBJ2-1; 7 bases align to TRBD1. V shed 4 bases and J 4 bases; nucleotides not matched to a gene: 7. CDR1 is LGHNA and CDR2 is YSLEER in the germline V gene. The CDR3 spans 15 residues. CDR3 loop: CASSRPGTAYNEQFF. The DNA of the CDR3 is TGCGCCAGCAGCCGGCCCGGGACAGCTTACAATGAGCAGTTCTTC.

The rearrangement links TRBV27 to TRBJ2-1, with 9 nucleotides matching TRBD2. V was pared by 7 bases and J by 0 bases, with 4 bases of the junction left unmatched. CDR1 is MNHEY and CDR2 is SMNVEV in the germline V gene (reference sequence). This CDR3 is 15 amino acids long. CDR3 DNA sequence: TGTGCCAGCAAAGGCGGGGGGGTCTCCTACAATGAGCAGTTCTTC. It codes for CASKGGGVSYNEQFF.

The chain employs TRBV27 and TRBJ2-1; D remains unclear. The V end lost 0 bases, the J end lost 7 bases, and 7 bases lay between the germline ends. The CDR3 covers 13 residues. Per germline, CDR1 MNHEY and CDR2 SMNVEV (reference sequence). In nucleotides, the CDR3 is TGTGCCAGCAGTTTATCGCGGAGAAATGAGCAGTTCTTC. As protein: CASSLSRRNEQFF.

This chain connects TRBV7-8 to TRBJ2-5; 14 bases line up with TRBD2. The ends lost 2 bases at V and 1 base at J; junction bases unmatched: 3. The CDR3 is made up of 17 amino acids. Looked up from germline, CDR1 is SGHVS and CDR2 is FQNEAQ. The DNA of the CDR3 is TGTGCCAGCAGCTTATGGACTAGCGGGGGGCTCCAAGAGACCCAGTACTTC. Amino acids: CASSLWTSGGLQETQYF.